Following are 5 T cell receptor beta chains from one sample sequenced in a study of control samples from healthy donors and cancer patients (dated by TCRdb to 2020 to 2021). Receptor amplification or capture employed the immunoSEQ multiplex PCR assay. Here the immuneACCESS table is served through TCRdb, limited to in-frame sequences with V and J called. Missing clones are a known gap in these copies; in checked studies unresolved V genes cover under half, and the rest lacks a known reason. Present in this sample are about 97,000 clones, around 90% of which were seen just once. The ten largest clones add up to under 3% of the sample. The sequenced sample was blood. All receptors derive from a woman aged 18-29 years in good health.

The chain recombines TRBV7-2 with TRBJ2-2; 11 bases line up with TRBD2. The V and J ends lost 0 bases and 4 bases, in that order; junction bases with no gene match: 1. The CDR3 spans 16 residues. Germline assignment: CDR1 SGHTA and CDR2 FQGNSA. The CDR3 DNA sequence: TGTGCCAGCAGCTTAGCAGGACTAGCGGGCACCGGGGAGCTGTTTTTT. This encodes CASSLAGLAGTGELFF.

The rearrangement joins TRBV12-5 to TRBJ2-3; D uncertain. Germline V lookup: CDR1 LGHNT, CDR2 FRNRAP. V was trimmed by 4 bases and J by 6 bases, leaving 8 bases between them. The CDR3 has 12 residues. In DNA form, the CDR3 reads TGTGCTAGTGGTTCGGGTTCGGATACGCAGTATTTT. Its translation: CASGSGSDTQYF.

CDR3 nucleotides: TGCGCCAGCAGCCAAGAGTTGGGGCAGACTGAAGCTTTCTTT. Translated: CASSQELGQTEAFF. V and J are TRBV4-3 and TRBJ1-1; perhaps TRBD1 as D (5 bases). Trimming took 0 bases from V and 5 from J, leaving 10 bases between them. From germline, CDR1 is LGHNA and CDR2 YSLEER. The CDR3 covers 14 residues.

As DNA, the CDR3 is TGTGCCAGCAGCCGGGACAGGGTGATCAATGAGCAGTTCTTC. Residues: CASSRDRVINEQFF. V and J are TRBV28 and TRBJ2-1; 9 bases fit TRBD1. From germline, CDR1 is MDHEN and CDR2 SYDVKM. The V and J ends lost 6 bases and 6 bases, in that order; junction bases with no gene match: 6. This CDR3 has 14 residues.

This rearrangement joins TRBV5-4 to TRBJ2-2, with a weak D call TRBD1 (5 bases). The CDR3 is 14 residues long. The germline V gene encodes CDR1 SGHNT and CDR2 YYREEE (reference sequence). V was trimmed by 4 bases and J by 0 bases, leaving 7 bases between them. The CDR3 sequence is CASSRGANTGELFF. In nucleotides, the CDR3 is TGTGCCAGCAGCAGGGGCGCGAACACCGGGGAGCTGTTTTTT.